The 8 T cell receptor beta chains presented below share a single source sample, sequenced in a study of blood T cell repertoires in COVID-19. Sequencing was performed with immunoSEQ multiplex PCR; in TCRdb, only in-frame clones are kept and a portion is missing. This table has around 290,000 clones, roughly 88% appearing once. The sample comprised PBMCs or T cells enriched from blood (not recorded which). The receptor set was obtained from a woman in her twenties or thirties who had recovered from COVID-19.

The chain combines TRBV4-1 with TRBJ1-5, with 8 nucleotides matching TRBD1. The CDR3 loop spans 14 amino acids. Germline CDR1 reads MGHRA; CDR2 reads YSYEKL. The V segment lost 4 bases and the J segment 5 bases; nucleotides outside the gene matches: 4. The CDR3 spells CASSPGQGDQPQHF. The CDR3 nucleotides read TGCGCCAGCAGCCCTGGACAGGGTGATCAGCCCCAGCATTTT.

The CDR3 loop is CASSDWDRGDDEQFF. The CDR3 DNA is TGTGCCAGCAGTGACTGGGACAGGGGAGACGATGAGCAGTTCTTC. The chain links TRBV25-1 to TRBJ2-1, with 10 bases lining up with TRBD1. The CDR3 runs 15 residues. V shed 3 bases, J shed 8 bases, and the junction held 7 bases outside the gene matches. Germline loops: CDR1 MGHDK, CDR2 SYGVNS.

The rearrangement joins TRBV21-1 to TRBJ1-6; the table's D call of TRBD1 was not tested on the DNA. TRBV21-1 is a recognized pseudogene. This CDR3 comprises 16 residues. Here the CDR3 reads CASSNSGDRCNSPLHF. Written as DNA, the CDR3 is TGTGCCAGCAGCAACTCCGGGGACAGGTGTAATTCACCCCTCCACTTT.

The chain uses TRBV5-1 and TRBJ1-2; D not resolved. Between the trimmed V and J ends, which lost 2 bases and 4 bases, there was a span of 12 bases. CDR3 length: 14 residues. Germline CDR1 and CDR2: SGHRS and YFSETQ. CDR3 in amino acids: CASSLQTKSYGYTF. CDR3 DNA sequence: TGCGCCAGCAGCTTACAGACTAAAAGCTATGGCTACACCTTC.

The chain joins TRBV28 to TRBJ1-2; 8 bases agree with TRBD1. The germline V gene has CDR1 MDHEN and CDR2 SYDVKM. This CDR3 has 14 residues. Unmatched junction bases numbered 7, after V lost 4 bases and J lost 6 bases. In nucleotides, the CDR3 is TGTGCCAGCAGTTCTGGACAGGGCGACGATGGCTACACCTTC. Protein sequence: CASSSGQGDDGYTF.

This clone was observed a few times. V usage is TRBV18 and J usage is TRBJ2-2; maybe TRBD1 (5 bases). The CDR3 consists of 16 residues. Germline assignment: CDR1 KGHSH and CDR2 LQKENI. V was trimmed by 8 bases and J by 4 bases, leaving 20 bases between them. The CDR3 sequence: CASTPLLGVSTGELFF. Here the CDR3 DNA reads TGTGCCAGCACCCCCTTATTAGGGGTTAGCACCGGGGAGCTGTTTTTT.

A single count supports this clone. This chain links TRBV27 with TRBJ2-3; D might be TRBD1 (6 bases). This CDR3 has 13 residues. The germline V gene has CDR1 MNHEY and CDR2 SMNVEV (reference sequence). Trimming shortened V by 8 bases and J by 3 bases, and 12 bases separated the two germline ends. The CDR3 region is CASGLQGTDTQYF. Written as DNA, the CDR3 is TGTGCCAGCGGCCTACAGGGAACAGATACGCAGTATTTT.

This chain links TRBV28 with TRBJ1-1, with D uncertain. The length of the CDR3 is 16 residues. V shed 2 bases and J shed 3 bases, with 16 bases lying between them. CDR1 MDHEN and CDR2 SYDVKM come from the germline V gene. This CDR3 is CASSLPTDMRDTEAFF. CDR3 bases: TGTGCCAGCAGTTTACCTACAGACATGCGCGACACTGAAGCTTTCTTT.